This T cell receptor beta chain is drawn from a study of cytomegalovirus exposure and HLA in healthy donors. It was with 60 Vbeta and 13 Jbeta primers that the PCR ran. TCRdb keeps only in-frame clones here, not all; method: immunoSEQ multiplex PCR. The sample includes tens of thousands of clones, about 73% of them seen just once. This clone came up a few times. This CDR3 has 13 residues. Per germline, CDR1 SGHTA and CDR2 FQGNSA. V lost 1 base to trimming and J lost 8 bases, with 11 bases between them. The sequence was collected from a woman between 50 and 59 years old in good health and CMV-seropositive. Sequences were obtained from PBMCs. The chain is built from TRBV7-2 and TRBJ1-2, with D unclear. CDR3 coding DNA: TGTGCCAGCAGCTTAGAGGCGGCGCTGGGCTACACCTTC. Protein sequence: CASSLEAALGYTF.